One TCR beta chain is described in this entry. Its target is unknown. A clone one base away is much larger, so this may be a read error. Germline-derived CDR1 and CDR2 are SGHRS and YFSETQ. The CDR3 is made up of 15 amino acids. This specimen belongs to a study of neurological immune-mediated disorders. TCRdb independently ran MiXCR on the 5' RACE reads; one entry per CDR3 protein. This sample has around 30,000 distinct CDR3 sequences; approximately 4.3% occur once, and the top ten carry under 25%. Study conclusions and caveats: The greatest TCR clonal expansion occurred in HTLV-1-associated myelopathy and the least in multiple sclerosis, which fell below healthy controls.

V gene TRBV5-1 combines with J gene TRBJ2-3, with D possibly matching TRBD1 (6 bases). The receptor's source is a man between 18 and 35 years old in good health. The sample taken for sequencing was PBMCs. The CDR3 DNA follows: TGCGCCAGCAGCTTACAGGGATCAGACACAAATACGCAGTATTTT. Translating it yields CASSLQGSDTNTQYF.